This T cell receptor beta chain appears in the sequencing data of a study of CD8+ T cells in alopecia areata. Isolated RNA was reverse transcribed into cDNA used as the sequencing template. Profiling relied on immunoSEQ multiplex PCR, and the TCRdb table lists in-frame clones only, not all of them. The repertoire consists of 90,000 to 150,000 clones, with 50% to 75% occurring once and the leading ten covering under 35%. This clone was seen just once. The same CDR3 also results from other DNA sequences found in this sample. Germline-derived CDR1 and CDR2 are GTSNPN and SVGIG (reference sequence). Trimming left V 0 bases short and J 1 base short, with 3 bases between. The CDR3 covers 12 residues. Treatment given: oral pan-JAK inhibitor, 5-10 mg twice daily. Alopecia areata patients provided lesional scalp punch biopsies and peripheral blood.

The sequencing used CD8+ T cells sorted from blood, collected at week 4, from a patient treated with tofacitinib. This TCR was sampled from a human donor with alopecia areata. The chain joins TRBV30 to TRBJ1-1; D is unclear. This CDR3 is CAWSVRNTEAFF. The DNA for the CDR3 is TGTGCCTGGAGTGTCCGGAACACTGAAGCTTTCTTT.